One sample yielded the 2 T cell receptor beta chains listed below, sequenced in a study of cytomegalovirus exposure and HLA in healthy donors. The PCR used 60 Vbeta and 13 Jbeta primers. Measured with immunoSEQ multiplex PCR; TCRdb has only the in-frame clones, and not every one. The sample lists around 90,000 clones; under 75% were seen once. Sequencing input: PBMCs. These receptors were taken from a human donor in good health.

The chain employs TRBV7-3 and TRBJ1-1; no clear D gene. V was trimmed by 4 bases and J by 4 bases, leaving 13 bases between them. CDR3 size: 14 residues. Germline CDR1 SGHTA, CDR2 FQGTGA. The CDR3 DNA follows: TGTGCCAGCAGCTCCCTTCTACCTGGCACTGAAGCTTTCTTT. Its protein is CASSSLLPGTEAFF.

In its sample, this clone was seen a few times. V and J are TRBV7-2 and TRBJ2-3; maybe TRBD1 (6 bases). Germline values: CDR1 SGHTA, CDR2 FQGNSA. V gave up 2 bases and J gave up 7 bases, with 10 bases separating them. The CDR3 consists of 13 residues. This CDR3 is CASSLQGSNTQYF. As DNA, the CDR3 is TGTGCCAGCAGCTTACAGGGGTCGAATACGCAGTATTTT.